This T cell receptor beta chain appears in the sequencing data of a study of cytomegalovirus exposure and HLA in healthy donors. There were likely unrecorded immune exposures, though donors were nominally healthy when sampled. Note on this clone: Its antigen is not identified.

The primer mix had 60 Vbeta and 13 Jbeta primers. The protocol was immunoSEQ multiplex PCR, while the TCRdb copy is restricted to in-frame clones and leaves out a portion. The sample table sets out about 30,000 clones. Points from the study as a whole: Rare sequences made up most TCRs, while some public TCRs were found in many donors. After further analysis at a later stage, 15,000 to 20,000 TCR beta sequences were associated with HLA alleles at 0.05 false discovery rate. As a later analysis showed, several of the most significant clusters appeared to be linked to common viral pathogens.

The CDR3 runs 13 residues. Germline loops: CDR1 MNHNS, CDR2 SASEGT. The V end lost 8 bases, the J end lost 3 bases, and 11 bases lay between the germline ends. The chain carries TRBV6-1 and TRBJ1-3; D might be TRBD1 (5 bases). The TCR originated in a female donor in good health and CMV-seronegative. The specimen sequenced was PBMCs. This CDR3 reads CASDQGGGNTIYF. CDR3 nucleotides: TGTGCCAGCGACCAGGGCGGTGGAAACACCATATATTTT.